The source of this T cell receptor (beta chain) is a study of Ad26.COV2.S vaccination and SARS-CoV-2 variants. Study observations and caveats: Reported findings describe substantial breadth in spike-specific CD8+ and CD4+ T cell responses following vaccination. Recipients of vaccine and of placebo showed similar breadth of their non-spike TCR repertoires. Vaccinated individuals (as opposed to placebo recipients) had higher spike-specific TCR breadth. Total responses of T cells may have been underestimated by the analyses of TCR breadth and depth.

Turning to this clone: Its target is unknown.

Profiled with immunoSEQ multiplex PCR; TCRdb holds only in-frame clones, not every one. Among approximately 400,000 clones listed, roughly nine tenths were seen once. CDR1 is LNHNV, CDR2 YYDKDF, per germline (reference sequence). The V and J ends lost 5 bases and 6 bases respectively, with 10 bases between them. The CDR3 loop spans 12 amino acids. The sequence came from a human donor who had recovered from COVID-19. The chain carries TRBV15 and TRBJ1-2, with D hard to call. The specimen comprised peripheral blood, sampled after recovery from COVID-19. The DNA for the CDR3 is TGTGCCACCAGCTCCCACAAGGATGGCTACACCTTC. The encoded protein is CATSSHKDGYTF.